The clone carrying this T cell receptor (beta chain) was observed a single time. As yet, its antigen is unknown. The V gene's germline CDR1 is MNHNS and CDR2 SASEGT. The CDR3 sequence is 15 residues long. The V end lost 6 bases, the J end lost 4 bases, and 19 bases lay between the germline ends. Time point denoted: pretreatment peripheral blood. The cohort comprised individuals with locally advanced or metastatic urothelial carcinoma. Assay: immunoSEQ multiplex PCR; the TCRdb copy retains only in-frame clones and omits some. The sample has roughly 91,000 clones; approximately 81% are singletons. The entry originates in a study of PD-L1 blockade in urothelial cancer. The wider study: Twenty-five of the 29 patients were men with bladder-origin urothelial cancer. Of prior chemotherapy regimens, patients had received between 0 and 3.

Findings of the study overall: Enhanced expansion of tumor-associated blood clones at 3 weeks characterized durable-benefit patients.

This material consisted of PBMCs, taken around atezolizumab (anti-PD-L1) treatment. This sequence originates from a man aged 55-75 years with urothelial cancer. The chain links TRBV6-1 to TRBJ2-7; D not resolved. The CDR3 spells CASRPEATRHYEQYF. The CDR3 region has the DNA TGTGCCAGCAGACCCGAGGCAACGCGCCATTACGAGCAGTACTTC.